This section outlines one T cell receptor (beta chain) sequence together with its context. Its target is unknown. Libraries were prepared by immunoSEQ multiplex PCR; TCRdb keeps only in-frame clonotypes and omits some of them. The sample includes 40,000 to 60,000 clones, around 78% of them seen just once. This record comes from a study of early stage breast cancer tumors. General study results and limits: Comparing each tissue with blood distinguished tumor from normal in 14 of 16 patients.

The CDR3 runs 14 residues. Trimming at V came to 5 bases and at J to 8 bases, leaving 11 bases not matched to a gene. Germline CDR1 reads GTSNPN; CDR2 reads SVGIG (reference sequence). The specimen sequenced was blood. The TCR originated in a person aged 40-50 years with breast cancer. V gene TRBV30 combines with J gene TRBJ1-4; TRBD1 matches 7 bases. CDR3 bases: TGTGCCTGGTCGACAGGGTCGACTGAAGAAAAACTGTTTTTT. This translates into CAWSTGSTEEKLFF.